The source of this T cell receptor (beta chain) is a study of blood T cell repertoires in COVID-19. The CDR3 covers 13 residues. Germline CDR1 reads KGHDR; CDR2 reads SFDVKD. V was trimmed by 0 bases and J by 2 bases, leaving 3 bases between them. Clones were sequenced by immunoSEQ multiplex PCR, and TCRdb holds only the in-frame ones, with some missing. The sample shows 250,000 to 350,000 clones, 88% of them seen only once. The receptor was derived from a woman aged 50 to 65 who had recovered from COVID-19. Sequencing was performed on PBMCs or T cells enriched from blood (not recorded which). J is TRBJ1-2 and V is TRBV24-1; no reliable D call. In nucleotides, the CDR3 is TGTGCCACCAGTGATTTGCCGAACTATGGCTACACCTTC. This encodes CATSDLPNYGYTF.